This T cell receptor (beta chain) was sequenced during a study of cytomegalovirus exposure and HLA in healthy donors. Turning to the study itself: Among 150 million to 200 million T cells, an earlier analysis found 95 million to 140 million unique TCR beta sequences.

This clone was observed a few times. Despite likely unrecorded immune exposures, the donors were nominally healthy at the time of sampling. Germline-derived CDR1 and CDR2 are SGHTS and YDEGEE. V shed 0 bases, J shed 2 bases, and the junction held 10 bases outside the gene matches. The CDR3 loop spans 17 amino acids. In the PCR, 60 Vbeta and 13 Jbeta primers were used. The table came from immunoSEQ multiplex PCR; TCRdb's copy has only in-frame clones and leaves some out. Found here are more than 150,000 clones, roughly 80% of them singletons; the top ten hold 4.5% to 7.5%. The chain employs TRBV5-8 and TRBJ2-5, with 7 bases aligning to TRBD2. This receptor was identified in a woman aged 30 to 39 in good health and CMV-seropositive. Sequences were obtained from PBMCs. The CDR3 region has the DNA TGTGCCAGCAGCTTGGACAAGCGCGGGCGGGGGCAAGAGACCCAGTACTTC. Its protein is CASSLDKRGRGQETQYF.